Reported below is one TCR beta chain. Its antigen is undetermined. Both 60 Vbeta primers and 13 Jbeta primers went into the PCR. Sequenced by immunoSEQ multiplex PCR; TCRdb stores in-frame clones only, minus some. The sample yields 150,000 or so clones, around 80% seen once. This sample stems from a study of cytomegalovirus exposure and HLA in healthy donors. Study-level results: Within an earlier analysis, most TCR beta V segments proved productive either about 90% or about 30% of the time. Most TCR sequences were uncommon, yet certain public TCRs appeared in many donors. Analysis was performed later, and it showed HLA-associated TCR beta chains to be more clonally expanded than equally common others.

With V trimmed by 4 bases and J by 14 bases, 11 bases remained unmatched. Germline-derived CDR1 and CDR2 are SGHTA and FQGNSA. The CDR3 is 14 residues long. The sample taken for sequencing was PBMCs. The TCR sequence derives from a woman in her forties or fifties in good health and CMV-seropositive. The V gene is TRBV7-2, the J gene TRBJ1-6, with 7 bases aligning to TRBD1. The CDR3 DNA is TGTGCCAGCAGCTATAGACAGGGTGGTGGGTCCCTCCACTTT. It specifies CASSYRQGGGSLHF.